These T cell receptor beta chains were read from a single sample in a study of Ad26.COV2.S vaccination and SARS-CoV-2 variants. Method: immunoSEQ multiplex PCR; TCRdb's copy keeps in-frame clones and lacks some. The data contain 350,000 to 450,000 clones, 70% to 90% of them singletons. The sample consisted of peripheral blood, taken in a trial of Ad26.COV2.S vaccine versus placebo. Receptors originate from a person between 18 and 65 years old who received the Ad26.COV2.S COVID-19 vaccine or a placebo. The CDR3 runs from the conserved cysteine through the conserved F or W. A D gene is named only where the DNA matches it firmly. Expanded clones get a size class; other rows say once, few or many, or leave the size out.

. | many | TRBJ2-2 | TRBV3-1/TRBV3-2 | TGTGCCAGCAGCCAAGTAATTAACACCGGGGAGCTGTTTTTT | CASSQVINTGELFF
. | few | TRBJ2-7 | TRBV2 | TGTGCCAGCAGTGAACGCCACCTCACCTACGAGCAGTACTTC | CASSERHLTYEQYF
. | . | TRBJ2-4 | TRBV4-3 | TGCGCCAGCAGCCAAGATACCCCGGCAGGAAGCAAAAACATTCAGTACTTC | CASSQDTPAGSKNIQYF
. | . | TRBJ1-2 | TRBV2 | TGTGCCAGCGAAGATGAAAACTATGGCTACACCTTC | CASEDENYGYTF
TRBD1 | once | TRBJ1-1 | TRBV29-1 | TGCAGCATTATACAGGGGTCCACTGAAGCTTTCTTT | CSIIQGSTEAFF
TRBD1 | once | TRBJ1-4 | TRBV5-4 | TGTGCCAGCAGCGCAGGGGGAACTAATGAAAAACTGTTTTTT | CASSAGGTNEKLFF
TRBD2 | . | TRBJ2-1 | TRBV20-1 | TGCAGTGCTAGTGGGGGGGGACCCCCCGAGCAGTTCTTC | CSASGGGPPEQFF
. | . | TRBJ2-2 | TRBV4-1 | TGCGCCAGCAGCCGGGACGCCAAATTGGTCGGGACCGGGGAGCTGTTTTTT | CASSRDAKLVGTGELFF
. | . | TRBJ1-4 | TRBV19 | TGTGCCAGTAGCTCTTGGGGTCCCACTAATGAAAAACTGTTTTTT | CASSSWGPTNEKLFF
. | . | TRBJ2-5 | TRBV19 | TGTGCCAGTAGTATCGGCAGGGGAGAGACCCAGTACTTC | CASSIGRGETQYF
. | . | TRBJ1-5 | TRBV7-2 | TGTGCCAGCAGTCCGAGGGATCAGCCCCAGCATTTT | CASSPRDQPQHF
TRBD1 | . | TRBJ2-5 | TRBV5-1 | TGCGCCAGCGGCACAGGGGAAGAGACCCAGTACTTC | CASGTGEETQYF
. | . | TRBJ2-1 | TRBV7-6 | TGTGCCAGCAGCTTAGTAGGGCGGTCAGTGCCAACCAATGAGCAGTTCTTC | CASSLVGRSVPTNEQFF
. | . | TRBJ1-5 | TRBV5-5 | TGTGCCAGCAGCTTGGGATCGACAGGCAATCAGCCCCAGCATTTT | CASSLGSTGNQPQHF
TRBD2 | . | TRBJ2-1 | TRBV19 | TGTGCCAGTAGTATAGGAGCCGCGGGGGGTATAGATGAGCAGTTCTTC | CASSIGAAGGIDEQFF
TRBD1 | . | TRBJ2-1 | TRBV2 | TGTGCCAGCATCGGGACAGGGATTTCAAATGAGCAGTTCTTC | CASIGTGISNEQFF
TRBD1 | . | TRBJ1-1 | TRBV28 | TGTGCCAGCAGTTTAAGAGGGGGGACAGGGGGTTATTACACTGAAGCTTTCTTT | CASSLRGGTGGYYTEAFF
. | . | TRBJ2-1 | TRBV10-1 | TGCGCCAGCAGCCCCCACGGGCGCAATGAGCAGTTCTTC | CASSPHGRNEQFF
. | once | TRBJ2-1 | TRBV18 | TGTGCCAGCTCACCACCGCAGTCAGCGCGCTACAATGAGCAGTTCTTC | CASSPPQSARYNEQFF
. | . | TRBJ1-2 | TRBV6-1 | TGTGCCAGCAGTGAACCTGGGGACACCGTTAACTATGGCTACACCTTC | CASSEPGDTVNYGYTF
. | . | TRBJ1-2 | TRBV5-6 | TGTGCCAGCAGCTTGGGTCCCGGAACGCAGGGCTACACCTTC | CASSLGPGTQGYTF
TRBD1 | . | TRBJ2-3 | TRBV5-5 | TGTGCCAGCAGCTTGGGTCCGAGGGGGCGGAGTAGCACAGATACGCAGTATTTT | CASSLGPRGRSSTDTQYF
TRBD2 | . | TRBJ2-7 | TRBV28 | TGTGCCAGCAGTCCTAGCGGGAGCCCGTCCCCGTACGAGCAGTACTTC | CASSPSGSPSPYEQYF
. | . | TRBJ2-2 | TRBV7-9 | TGTGCCAGCAGCTTATCCACCTTCGATCGCACCGGGGAGCTGTTTTTT | CASSLSTFDRTGELFF
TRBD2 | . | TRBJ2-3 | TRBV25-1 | TGTGCCAGCAGTGACCGGGCCGGGACTAGCGGACTCACAGATACGCAGTATTTT | CASSDRAGTSGLTDTQYF
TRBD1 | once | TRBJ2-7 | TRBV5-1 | TGCGCCAGCAGCTTGGCCGGGACAGGTCCGAACTCCTACGAGCAGTACTTC | CASSLAGTGPNSYEQYF
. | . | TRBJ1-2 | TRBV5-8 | TGTGCCAGCAGCTTTCGTATAGGGTGGCCTTCTGGCTACACCTTC | CASSFRIGWPSGYTF
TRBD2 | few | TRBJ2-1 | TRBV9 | TGTGCCAGCAGTAAGCGGGAGGGCACCTACAATGAGCAGTTCTTC | CASSKREGTYNEQFF
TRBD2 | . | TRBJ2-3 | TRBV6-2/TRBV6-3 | TGTGCCAGCAGCCCGAGAAATAGCGGGACCCGGGGAGATACGCAGTATTTT | CASSPRNSGTRGDTQYF
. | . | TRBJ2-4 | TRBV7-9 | TGTGCCAGCAGCTTTCTAAACAGGGACGGGTCGGACATTCAGTACTTC | CASSFLNRDGSDIQYF
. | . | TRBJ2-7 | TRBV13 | TGTGCCAGCAGCGCCAGGAATTCCCTATCCTACGAGCAGTACTTC | CASSARNSLSYEQYF
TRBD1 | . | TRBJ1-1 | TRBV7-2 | TGTGCCAGCAGCGAAGGACAGGGTTTGATAGCTTTCTTT | CASSEGQGLIAFF
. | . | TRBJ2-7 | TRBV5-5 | TGTGCCAGCAGCTTGATGAGACCCACAACCTACGAGCAGTACTTC | CASSLMRPTTYEQYF
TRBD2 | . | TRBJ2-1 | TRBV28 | TGTGCCAGCAGTTTACGGGGACTAGCATACAATGAGCAGTTCTTC | CASSLRGLAYNEQFF
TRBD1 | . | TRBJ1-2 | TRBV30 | TGTGCCTGGAGTGTAAGGGGACAGTACGTGGGCTACACCTTC | CAWSVRGQYVGYTF
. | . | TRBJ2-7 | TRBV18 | TGTGCCAGCTCACCTGCGGGTGGGTCCTACGAGCAGTACTTC | CASSPAGGSYEQYF
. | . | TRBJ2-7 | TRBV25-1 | TGTGCCAGCAGTGAATTCGGACAGCCCTACGAGCAGTACTTC | CASSEFGQPYEQYF